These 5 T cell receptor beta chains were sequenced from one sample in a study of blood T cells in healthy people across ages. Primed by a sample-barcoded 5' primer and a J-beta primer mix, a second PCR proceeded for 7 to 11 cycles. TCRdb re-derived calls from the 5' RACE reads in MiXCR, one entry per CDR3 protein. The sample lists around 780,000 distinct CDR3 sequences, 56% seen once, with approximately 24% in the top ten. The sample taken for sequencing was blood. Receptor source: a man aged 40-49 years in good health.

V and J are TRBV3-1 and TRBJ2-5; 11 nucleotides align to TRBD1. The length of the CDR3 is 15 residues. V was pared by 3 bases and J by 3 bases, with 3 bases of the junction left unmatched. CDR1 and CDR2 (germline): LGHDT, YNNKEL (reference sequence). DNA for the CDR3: TGTGCCAGCAGCCAGAGGACAGGGGGCGAAGAGACCCAGTACTTC. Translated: CASSQRTGGEETQYF.

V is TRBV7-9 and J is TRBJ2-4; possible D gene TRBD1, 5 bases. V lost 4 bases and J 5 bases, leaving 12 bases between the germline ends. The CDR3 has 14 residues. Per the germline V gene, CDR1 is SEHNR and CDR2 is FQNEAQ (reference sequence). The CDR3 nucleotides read TGTGCCAGCAGCTCCCCCCAGGGTGAAAACATTCAGTACTTC. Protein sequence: CASSSPQGENIQYF.

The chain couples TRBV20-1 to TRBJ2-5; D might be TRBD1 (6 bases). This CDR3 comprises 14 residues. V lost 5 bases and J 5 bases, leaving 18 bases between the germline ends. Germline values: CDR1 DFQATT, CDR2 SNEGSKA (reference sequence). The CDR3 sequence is CSAPPGHTRETQYF. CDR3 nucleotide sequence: TGCAGTGCTCCGCCGGGACACACACGGGAGACCCAGTACTTC.

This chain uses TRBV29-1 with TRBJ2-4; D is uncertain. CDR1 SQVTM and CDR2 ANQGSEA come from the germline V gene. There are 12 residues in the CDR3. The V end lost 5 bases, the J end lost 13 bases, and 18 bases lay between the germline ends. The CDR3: CSVWRPRYKQYF. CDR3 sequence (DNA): TGCAGCGTTTGGAGACCTCGCTACAAGCAGTACTTC.

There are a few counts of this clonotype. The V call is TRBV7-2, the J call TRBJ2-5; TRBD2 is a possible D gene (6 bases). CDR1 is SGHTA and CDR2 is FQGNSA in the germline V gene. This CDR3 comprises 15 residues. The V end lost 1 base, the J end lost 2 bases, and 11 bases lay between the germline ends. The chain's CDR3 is CASSLDGSWQETQYF. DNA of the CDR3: TGTGCCAGCAGCTTAGACGGGAGTTGGCAAGAGACCCAGTACTTC.